The 29 T cell receptor beta chains in this list originate from one sample, sequenced in a study of T-cell reconstitution after alpha-beta-depleted transplantation in children. Unique molecular identifiers were built into the TCRbeta library. MiXCR, run by TCRdb on the PCR reads, gives a single entry per CDR3 protein. The sample lists 500,000 to 650,000 distinct CDR3 sequences; roughly 13% were seen once. Sequencing was performed on PBMCs, mostly from graft donor cells, taken 360 days after TCRalphabeta/CD19-depleted stem cell transplant. These receptors came from a male patient between 5 and 17 years old who had a stem cell transplant for acute myeloid leukemia, so the T cells may come from the graft donor.

J is TRBJ2-7 and V is TRBV29-1; no clear D. The germline CDR1 and CDR2 sequences are SQVTM and ANQGSEA. This CDR3 contains 12 residues. Trimming removed 4 bases at V and 0 bases at J, with 7 bases between. In DNA, the CDR3 is TGCAGCGTTGCGTCGGCCTCCTACGAGCAGTACTTC. The encoded protein is CSVASASYEQYF.

This clonotype was recorded at least ten times. V usage is TRBV20-1 and J usage is TRBJ2-1; D is unresolved. The CDR3 spans 14 residues. Trimming took 1 base from V and 2 from J, leaving 9 bases between them. Germline values: CDR1 DFQATT, CDR2 SNEGSKA (reference sequence). The CDR3 sequence is CSARVPPTYNEQFF. The CDR3 coding sequence is TGCAGTGCTAGAGTGCCCCCCACCTACAATGAGCAGTTCTTC.

The chain's CDR3 is CAINPTTSTDTQYF. The DNA for the CDR3 is TGTGCCATCAATCCGACTACAAGCACAGATACGCAGTATTTT. The gene calls are TRBV10-3 and TRBJ2-3; TRBD2 is a possible D gene (5 bases). The CDR3 spans 14 residues. Deletions cut 7 bases from V and 0 bases from J, with 11 bases between. Germline CDR1 and CDR2: ENHRY and SYGVKD.

The chain uses TRBV7-9 and TRBJ2-1; 7 bases fit TRBD1. This CDR3 is built from 14 residues. Germline V gene sequence: CDR1 SEHNR, CDR2 FQNEAQ (reference sequence). With 7 bases clipped from V and 6 bases from J, the junction kept 9 bases outside the gene matches. Here the CDR3 reads CASTPVTGINEQFF. CDR3 bases: TGTGCCAGCACCCCCGTGACAGGGATCAATGAGCAGTTCTTC. Together with reference TRBV7-9 and TRBJ2-1, the CDR3 gives the full variable domain: DTGVSQNPRHKITKRGQNVTFRCDPISEHNRLYWYRQTLGQGPEFLTYFQNEAQLEKSRLLSDRFSAERPKGSFSTLEIQRTEQGDSAMYLCASTPVTGINEQFFGPGTRLTVL.

This clonotype was recorded at least ten times. The rearrangement uses TRBV6-5 and TRBJ2-3; 8 nucleotides match TRBD2. J was trimmed by 5 bases and V by 2 bases; bases with no gene match: 3. CDR3 size: 14 residues. Germline CDR1 reads MNHEY; CDR2 reads SVGAGI. As DNA, the CDR3 is TGTGCCAGCAGTTACGGGCTAGCGGGAGATACGCAGTATTTT. Encoded protein: CASSYGLAGDTQYF.

This clonotype turned up a few times. The chain is built from TRBV6-2 or TRBV6-3 and TRBJ1-5; no firm D call. V was trimmed by 3 bases and J by 5 bases, leaving 14 bases between them. Germline lookup yields CDR1 MNHEY and CDR2 SVGEGT. The CDR3 is 15 amino acids. This CDR3 reads CASSYDGVGDQPQHF. As DNA, the CDR3 is TGTGCCAGCAGTTATGACGGGGTAGGCGATCAGCCCCAGCATTTT.

In its sample, this clonotype was seen many times. The chain combines TRBV5-1 with TRBJ2-7; D gene ambiguous. The CDR3 covers 14 residues. The germline CDR1 and CDR2 sequences are SGHRS and YFSETQ. V lost 0 bases and J lost 5, with 12 bases in between. The DNA of the CDR3 is TGCGCCAGCAGCTTGGATGCAGGTCCCCACGAGCAGTACTTC. Its translation: CASSLDAGPHEQYF.

This clonotype has more than one count but fewer than ten. The chain employs TRBV3-1 and TRBJ2-5; no firm D call. CDR1 LGHDT and CDR2 YNNKEL come from the germline V gene (reference sequence). Between the trimmed V and J ends, which lost 2 bases and 5 bases, there was a span of 9 bases. The CDR3 runs 13 residues. CDR3 sequence: CASSQQFKETQYF. CDR3 nucleotides: TGTGCCAGCAGCCAACAGTTCAAGGAGACCCAGTACTTC.

The J gene is TRBJ2-7, the V gene TRBV15; 7 positions agree with TRBD1. This CDR3 region has 13 residues. Germline V gene sequence: CDR1 LNHNV, CDR2 YYDKDF (reference sequence). V shed 5 bases, J shed 3 bases, and the junction held 4 bases outside the gene matches. In DNA form, the CDR3 reads TGTGCCACCAGCCGCGACAGGGACTACGAGCAGTACTTC. Its translation is CATSRDRDYEQYF.

This clonotype was detected only a few times. The rearrangement links TRBV5-1 to TRBJ2-2, with D perhaps matching TRBD2 (5 bases). CDR3 length: 16 residues. Looked up from germline, CDR1 is SGHRS and CDR2 is YFSETQ. Trimming pared 2 bases from V and 0 bases from J, leaving 11 bases between. CDR3 in amino acids: CASSFQEASNTGELFF. Written as DNA, the CDR3 is TGCGCCAGCAGCTTTCAGGAGGCCTCGAACACCGGGGAGCTGTTTTTT.

This clonotype has only a few counts. The gene calls are TRBV3-1 and TRBJ2-7; possibly TRBD1 or TRBD2 for D (6 bases each). Trimming removed 0 bases at V and 4 bases at J, with 16 bases between. The CDR3 runs to 16 residues. CDR1 and CDR2 (germline): LGHDT, YNNKEL (reference sequence). DNA for the CDR3: TGTGCCAGCAGCCAAGATCGCGAAGGGGGAGGTTACGAGCAGTACTTC. This translates into CASSQDREGGGYEQYF.

This chain uses TRBV3-1 with TRBJ2-1; TRBD2 agrees at 11 bases. The CDR3 covers 15 residues. Germline V gene lookup returns CDR1 LGHDT and CDR2 YNNKEL (reference sequence). J was trimmed by 8 bases and V by 5 bases; bases with no gene match: 8. In nucleotides, the CDR3 is TGTGCCAGCAGCTTGCTTAGCGGGAGGGCCGATGAGCAGTTCTTC. It yields the protein CASSLLSGRADEQFF.

This clonotype has at least ten counts. The chain is built from TRBV14 and TRBJ2-7, with D unresolved. V was clipped by 1 base and J by 4 bases, with 5 bases between them. The CDR3 runs 12 residues. CDR1 is SGHDN and CDR2 is FVKESK in the germline V gene. CDR3 residues: CASSQVFYEQYF. The CDR3, as DNA: TGTGCCAGCAGCCAAGTTTTTTACGAGCAGTACTTC. Using reference TRBV14 and TRBJ2-7 for the parts outside the CDR3, the full variable domain is EAGVTQFPSHSVIEKGQTVTLRCDPISGHDNLYWYRRVMGKEIKFLLHFVKESKQDESGMPNNRFLAERTGGTYSTLKVQPAELEDSGVYFCASSQVFYEQYFGPGTRLTVT.

This sequence joins TRBV6-5 and TRBJ2-4; D is ambiguous. The CDR3 is 15 residues long. Between the trimmed V and J ends, which lost 0 bases and 7 bases, there was a span of 13 bases. Germline CDR1 MNHEY, CDR2 SVGAGI. The CDR3 DNA follows: TGTGCCAGCAGTTACTCGACCCCGGGTCTCAACATTCAGTACTTC. Translated: CASSYSTPGLNIQYF.

This clonotype was counted only a few times. This chain links TRBV11-2 with TRBJ2-7; the D gene is possibly TRBD2 (6 bases). The V gene's germline CDR1 is SGHAT and CDR2 FQNNGV. V lost 6 bases to trimming and J lost 6 bases, with 15 bases between them. The CDR3 spans 13 residues. The CDR3 region has the DNA TGTGCCAGCAGGGAGGGTCCTCAGGGCGAGCAGTACTTC. This codes for CASREGPQGEQYF. Together with reference TRBV11-2 and TRBJ2-7, the CDR3 gives the full variable domain: EAGVAQSPRYKIIEKRQSVAFWCNPISGHATLYWYQQILGQGPKLLIQFQNNGVVDDSQLPKDRFSAERLKGVDSTLKIQPAKLEDSAVYLCASREGPQGEQYFGPGTRLTVT.

The CDR3 DNA follows: TGCAGCGTTGGGGATTACCACGAGCAGTACTTC. The encoded protein is CSVGDYHEQYF. The V call is TRBV29-1, the J call TRBJ2-7; D unresolved. CDR1 is SQVTM, CDR2 ANQGSEA, per germline. This CDR3 comprises 11 residues. Between the trimmed V and J ends, which lost 4 bases and 5 bases, there was a span of 9 bases.

The V gene is TRBV24-1, the J gene TRBJ1-1; D remains unclear. The V end was cut by 2 bases, the J end by 0 bases, with 9 bases between. The length of the CDR3 is 15 residues. In germline, CDR1 is KGHDR, CDR2 SFDVKD. DNA of the CDR3: TGTGCCACCAGTGATTCTAGGGCCCTGAACACTGAAGCTTTCTTT. It is translated as CATSDSRALNTEAFF.

The gene calls are TRBV19 and TRBJ2-5, with D maybe TRBD1 (5 bases). The CDR3 runs 12 residues. Trimming stripped 8 bases from V and 5 bases from J, with 12 bases between. Germline V gives CDR1 LNHDA, CDR2 SQIVND (reference sequence). The CDR3 here is CASSQGSETQYF. The CDR3 DNA sequence: TGTGCCAGTTCCCAGGGTTCGGAGACCCAGTACTTC.

V is TRBV2 and J is TRBJ1-1; 9 nucleotides align to TRBD1. The CDR3 totals 13 residues. Per the germline V gene, CDR1 is SNHLY and CDR2 is FYNNEI. V trimming: 5 bases; J trimming: 4 bases; junction bases outside the gene matches: 2. The CDR3 nucleotides read TGTGCCAGCAGTATGACAGGGGGCACTGAAGCTTTCTTT. This gives the protein CASSMTGGTEAFF.

The table lists this clonotype with many counts. The gene calls are TRBV29-1 and TRBJ2-5; D is uncertain. Germline-derived CDR1 and CDR2 are SQVTM and ANQGSEA. Trimming removed 6 bases from V and 3 bases from J, with 11 bases in between. This CDR3 comprises 12 residues. In DNA, the CDR3 is TGCAGCGTAAGCAGACAAGAAGAGACCCAGTACTTC. It yields the protein CSVSRQEETQYF.

This clonotype was detected a few times. The chain combines TRBV12-3 or TRBV12-4 with TRBJ1-5, with 10 bases fitting TRBD1. The CDR3 has 16 amino acids. J was trimmed by 7 bases and V by 2 bases; bases with no gene match: 8. The CDR3 loop is CASSLFGTGAGQPQHF. The CDR3 DNA is TGTGCCAGCAGTTTATTTGGGACAGGGGCCGGGCAGCCCCAGCATTTT.

This clonotype was observed a handful of times. The chain is built from TRBV5-6 and TRBJ1-1, with D hard to call. The germline V gene has CDR1 SGHDT and CDR2 YYEEEE. Trimming took off 0 bases at V and 2 bases at J, with 8 bases between the two ends. The CDR3 is 14 amino acids. CDR3 loop: CASSLVGYNTEAFF. For the CDR3, the DNA is TGTGCCAGCAGCTTGGTAGGGTATAACACTGAAGCTTTCTTT.

This chain connects TRBV6-2 or TRBV6-3 to TRBJ2-5, with D perhaps TRBD1 or TRBD2 (6 bases each). Germline CDR1 MNHEY, CDR2 SVGEGT. The CDR3 has 14 amino acids. The V and J ends lost 7 bases and 4 bases respectively, with 16 bases between them. The CDR3 nucleotides read TGTGCCAGCAATAGTCAGGGGAGGCGAGAGACCCAGTACTTC. Amino acid sequence: CASNSQGRRETQYF.

This clonotype showed up just a few times. V is TRBV20-1 and J is TRBJ2-7; unclear D gene. Trimming stripped 2 bases from V and 0 bases from J, with 8 bases between. Germline CDR1 is DFQATT and CDR2 is SNEGSKA (reference sequence). The CDR3 length is 13 residues. The CDR3 coding sequence is TGCAGTGCTAGACAGCCAAGCTCCTACGAGCAGTACTTC. This codes for CSARQPSSYEQYF.

The chain employs TRBV18 and TRBJ2-3, with a tentative D call TRBD1 (6 bases). CDR3 length equals 18 residues. Trimming took 1 base from V and 0 from J, leaving 17 bases between them. Germline assignment: CDR1 KGHSH and CDR2 LQKENI. The CDR3 DNA reads as TGTGCCAGCTCACCACTCCCCTACAGGGAAGCGAGCACAGATACGCAGTATTTT. Translation: CASSPLPYREASTDTQYF.

The V and J genes are TRBV10-3 and TRBJ2-5, with unresolved D. This CDR3 has 15 amino acids. Germline V lookup: CDR1 ENHRY, CDR2 SYGVKD. With 5 bases removed from V and 9 bases from J, the gap between germline ends came to 22 bases. CDR3 nucleotide sequence: TGTGCCATCAGTCAAATCTTAGGTGGAGACTCGGCCCAGTACTTC. It yields the protein CAISQILGGDSAQYF.

This clonotype was seen ten or more times. This chain uses TRBV5-1 with TRBJ2-4; 13 bases agree with TRBD2. The CDR3 extends over 16 amino acids. The J segment lost 5 bases and the V segment lost 4 bases, leaving 6 bases of the junction unmatched. CDR1 and CDR2 (germline): SGHRS, YFSETQ. Here the CDR3 reads CASSTGLAGVQNIQYF. CDR3 bases: TGCGCCAGCAGCACCGGACTAGCGGGAGTGCAAAACATTCAGTACTTC.

This clonotype was observed a handful of times. The chain recombines TRBV5-6 with TRBJ2-1, with 12 bases lining up with TRBD2. This CDR3 is built from 16 residues. V lost 4 bases to trimming and J lost 4 bases; unmatched junction nucleotides: 6. CDR1 SGHDT and CDR2 YYEEEE come from the germline V gene. The CDR3 region is CASSHGLAGQYNEQFF. In nucleotides, the CDR3 is TGTGCCAGCAGCCATGGACTAGCGGGACAATACAATGAGCAGTTCTTC.

This chain connects TRBV27 to TRBJ2-2, with D hard to call. From germline, CDR1 is MNHEY and CDR2 SMNVEV (reference sequence). Trimming removed 3 bases from V and 7 bases from J, with 6 bases in between. The CDR3 covers 12 residues. The CDR3 sequence is CASSFLSGELFF. The CDR3 region has the DNA TGTGCCAGCAGTTTTCTCAGCGGGGAGCTGTTTTTT.